The 24 T cell receptor beta chains reported below all come from one sample, sequenced in a study of blood T cell repertoires in COVID-19. Sequenced by immunoSEQ multiplex PCR; TCRdb stores in-frame clones only, minus some. This repertoire shows 130,000 to 150,000 clones, approximately 85% found once; its top ten account for about 1.7%. The sequencing sample was made of peripheral blood. These receptor sequences come from a man aged 65-85 years with acute or convalescent COVID-19.

In this sample, this clone turned up once. The chain has TRBV28 and TRBJ1-1; D uncertain. Trimming removed 8 bases at V and 5 bases at J, with 15 bases between. This CDR3 is 13 amino acids long. Germline V gene sequence: CDR1 MDHEN, CDR2 SYDVKM. CDR3 sequence: CASCDTLSTEAFF. The CDR3 DNA reads as TGTGCCAGCTGCGATACCCTGAGTACTGAAGCTTTCTTT.

The chain has TRBV14 and TRBJ1-1; D not resolved. Germline V gene lookup returns CDR1 SGHDN and CDR2 FVKESK. V lost 6 bases and J lost 4, with 15 bases in between. The CDR3 is 14 residues long. CDR3 in amino acids: CASRLQADGTEAFF. For the CDR3, the DNA is TGTGCCAGCAGGCTGCAGGCTGATGGCACTGAAGCTTTCTTT. The whole variable domain, filled in from reference TRBV14 and TRBJ1-1, reads EAGVTQFPSHSVIEKGQTVTLRCDPISGHDNLYWYRRVMGKEIKFLLHFVKESKQDESGMPNNRFLAERTGGTYSTLKVQPAELEDSGVYFCASRLQADGTEAFFGQGTRLTVV.

V and J are TRBV18 and TRBJ1-5; D perhaps matches TRBD1 (6 bases). The CDR3 extends over 14 amino acids. Per the germline V gene, CDR1 is KGHSH and CDR2 is LQKENI. V shed 0 bases and J shed 6 bases, with 9 bases lying between them. The CDR3 spells CASSPPAGAQPQHF. CDR3 nucleotide sequence: TGTGCCAGCTCACCACCGGCGGGGGCTCAGCCCCAGCATTTT.

The rearrangement joins TRBV9 to TRBJ2-1, with D possibly being TRBD2 (5 bases). V was shortened by 3 bases and J by 4 bases, with 14 bases between the two germline ends. Germline CDR1 SGDLS, CDR2 YYNGEE. This CDR3 region has 15 residues. The CDR3 reads CASSASGLLYNEQFF. CDR3 in DNA: TGTGCCAGCAGCGCAAGCGGACTGTTATACAATGAGCAGTTCTTC. The full variable domain, rest sourced from reference TRBV9 and TRBJ2-1, is DSGVTQTPKHLITATGQRVTLRCSPRSGDLSVYWYQQSLDQGLQFLIQYYNGEERAKGNILERFSAQQFPDLHSELNLSSLELGDSALYFCASSASGLLYNEQFFGPGTRLTVL.

The rearrangement links TRBV30 to TRBJ1-3; TRBD1 is a possible D gene (6 bases). Trimming took 1 base from V and 0 from J, leaving 13 bases between them. The CDR3 runs to 16 residues. Per the germline V gene, CDR1 is GTSNPN and CDR2 is SVGIG (reference sequence). Here the CDR3 DNA reads TGTGCCTGGAGTGCAGGGGCACTATTCTCTGGAAACACCATATATTTT. Translating it yields CAWSAGALFSGNTIYF.

The chain joins TRBV19 to TRBJ1-2; TRBD1 matches at 8 bases. V shed 5 bases, J shed 4 bases, and the junction held 3 bases outside the gene matches. CDR3 length: 13 amino acids. Germline loops: CDR1 LNHDA, CDR2 SQIVND (reference sequence). Here the CDR3 reads CASSPGQVYGYTF. Written as DNA, the CDR3 is TGTGCCAGTAGTCCGGGACAGGTCTATGGCTACACCTTC.

This clone was observed once. The chain employs TRBV10-1 and TRBJ2-1; 8 bases align to TRBD1. Germline V gives CDR1 WNHNN, CDR2 SYGVQD (reference sequence). The CDR3 contains 14 residues. The V gene end was trimmed by 3 bases and the J gene end by 7 bases; junction bases not matched to a gene: 5. Written as DNA, the CDR3 is TGCGCCAGCAGTGACAGGGGGCAGTGGAATGAGCAGTTCTTC. Amino acids: CASSDRGQWNEQFF.

The rearrangement links TRBV6-5 to TRBJ2-1; the match to TRBD1 covers 8 bases. Germline-derived CDR1 and CDR2 are MNHEY and SVGAGI. The CDR3 sequence is 14 residues long. V dropped 6 bases and J dropped 5; count of bases not matched to a gene: 6. CDR3 protein: CASRMDRVDNEQFF. The CDR3 DNA reads TGTGCCAGCAGAATGGACAGGGTTGACAATGAGCAGTTCTTC.

The V and J genes are TRBV5-4 and TRBJ2-3, with 7 nucleotides matching TRBD1. The ends lost 2 bases at V and 4 bases at J; junction bases unmatched: 4. The length of the CDR3 is 14 residues. CDR1 SGHNT and CDR2 YYREEE come from the germline V gene (reference sequence). In DNA form, the CDR3 reads TGTGCCAGCAGCTTTGGACAGGATGCAGATACGCAGTATTTT. The encoded protein is CASSFGQDADTQYF.

This clone occurred a few times. The chain has TRBV5-4 and TRBJ2-3; TRBD2 is a possible D gene (5 bases). V lost 4 bases, J lost 0 bases, and 15 bases lay in between. Germline values: CDR1 SGHNT, CDR2 YYREEE (reference sequence). This CDR3 comprises 16 residues. The CDR3 reads CASSRGFGVSTDTQYF. The CDR3 DNA is TGTGCCAGCAGCCGAGGGTTCGGGGTAAGCACAGATACGCAGTATTTT.

The chain uses TRBV9 and TRBJ2-7, with 7 nucleotides matching TRBD2. CDR1 and CDR2 (germline): SGDLS, YYNGEE. The CDR3 consists of 16 residues. The ends lost 0 bases at V and 2 bases at J; junction bases unmatched: 8. CDR3 region: CASSVEDGGRAYEQYF. CDR3 sequence (DNA): TGTGCCAGCAGCGTAGAGGATGGGGGGAGGGCCTACGAGCAGTACTTC.

The chain couples TRBV10-3 to TRBJ1-1; D is possibly TRBD1 (6 bases). The CDR3 consists of 11 residues. The germline gives CDR1 ENHRY, CDR2 SYGVKD. Trimming shortened V by 8 bases and J by 7 bases, and 11 bases separated the two germline ends. The CDR3 sequence is CAILQDSEAFF. Here the CDR3 DNA reads TGTGCCATCCTCCAGGACAGTGAAGCTTTCTTT.

The J gene is TRBJ1-1, the V gene TRBV2, with a tentative D call TRBD1 (6 bases). V dropped 0 bases and J dropped 7 bases, with 21 bases sitting between them. This CDR3 contains 17 residues. Germline CDR1 is SNHLY and CDR2 is FYNNEI. The CDR3 loop reads CASSEAPYGQRRNEAFF. CDR3 coding DNA: TGTGCCAGCAGTGAAGCACCCTACGGACAGAGGAGGAATGAAGCTTTCTTT.

This clone was counted a few times. The gene calls are TRBV6-1 and TRBJ1-4; no clear D gene. Germline loops: CDR1 MNHNS, CDR2 SASEGT. The V and J ends lost 2 bases and 8 bases respectively, with 18 bases between them. This CDR3 is built from 16 residues. CDR3 residues: CASSEPTATEGEKLFF. CDR3 nucleotides: TGTGCCAGCAGTGAACCCACAGCAACCGAGGGAGAAAAACTGTTTTTT.

The chain combines TRBV24-1 with TRBJ2-2; no clear D. V was cut by 1 base and J by 2 bases, with 10 bases left in between. Germline loops: CDR1 KGHDR, CDR2 SFDVKD. This CDR3 is built from 16 residues. CDR3 sequence (DNA): TGTGCCACCAGTGATTTTCCAGTATCCAACACCGGGGAGCTGTTTTTT. Protein sequence: CATSDFPVSNTGELFF.

The CDR3 DNA reads as TGCGCCAGCAGCTCGACAGCAAGCTCCTACAATGAGCAGTTCTTC. This sequence encodes CASSSTASSYNEQFF. The chain joins TRBV5-1 to TRBJ2-1; D is possibly TRBD1 (5 bases). Trimming stripped 3 bases from V and 0 bases from J, with 10 bases between. CDR1 and CDR2 (germline): SGHRS, YFSETQ. This CDR3 has 15 residues.

The rearrangement uses TRBV7-9 and TRBJ1-6, with D possibly TRBD1 on 5 matching bases. CDR1 is SEHNR, CDR2 FQNEAQ, per germline (reference sequence). The V end lost 8 bases, the J end lost 8 bases, and 13 bases lay between the germline ends. CDR3 size: 13 residues. The CDR3 here is CASGAGTDSPLHF. The CDR3 DNA reads as TGTGCCAGCGGGGCGGGGACGGATTCACCCCTCCACTTT.

V and J are TRBV5-1 and TRBJ2-7; a possible D gene is TRBD2 (6 bases). The CDR3 is 13 amino acids. The germline V and J ends were trimmed by 2 bases and 5 bases, with 11 bases remaining between them. Germline V gene lookup returns CDR1 SGHRS and CDR2 YFSETQ. The DNA for the CDR3 is TGCGCCAGCAGCTTTGGAGGGGCTAACGAGCAGTACTTC. As protein: CASSFGGANEQYF.

V is TRBV4-2 and J is TRBJ1-4; D is ambiguous. V dropped 1 base and J dropped 0 bases, with 9 bases sitting between them. This CDR3 contains 16 residues. The germline CDR1 and CDR2 sequences are LGHNA and YNFKEQ. CDR3 nucleotides: TGTGCCAGCAGCCAAGCGACTCAGTCAACTAATGAAAAACTGTTTTTT. Translated, it gives CASSQATQSTNEKLFF.

The chain recombines TRBV11-2 with TRBJ1-2, with 8 positions matching TRBD1. The CDR3 extends over 13 amino acids. The germline gives CDR1 SGHAT, CDR2 FQNNGV. V lost 4 bases to trimming and J lost 5 bases; unmatched junction nucleotides: 3. CDR3 amino acids: CASSSTGEYGYTF. CDR3 bases: TGTGCCAGCAGCTCGACAGGGGAGTATGGCTACACCTTC.

The chain carries TRBV2 and TRBJ2-5; a possible D gene is TRBD2 (5 bases). Germline V gives CDR1 SNHLY, CDR2 FYNNEI. This CDR3 region has 12 residues. Trimming stripped 6 bases from V and 4 bases from J, with 9 bases between. The CDR3 protein is CASSDGRETQYF. The CDR3 DNA is TGTGCCAGCAGCGATGGGAGAGAGACCCAGTACTTC.

This sequence joins TRBV2 and TRBJ1-1; maybe TRBD1 (5 bases). Trimming removed 3 bases from V and 3 bases from J, with 11 bases in between. The CDR3 spans 14 residues. From germline, CDR1 is SNHLY and CDR2 FYNNEI. The CDR3 sequence is CASSDRETHTEAFF. CDR3 DNA sequence: TGTGCCAGCAGTGACAGGGAAACTCACACTGAAGCTTTCTTT.

The chain uses TRBV7-9 and TRBJ2-2; perhaps TRBD1 as D (6 bases). CDR3 size: 16 residues. Germline CDR1 is SEHNR and CDR2 is FQNEAQ (reference sequence). With 1 base removed from V and 5 bases from J, the gap between germline ends came to 14 bases. In DNA, the CDR3 is TGTGCCAGCAGCTTAGGCACAGGGAGTGGAACCGGGGAGCTGTTTTTT. Its translation is CASSLGTGSGTGELFF.

This clone was counted only a few times. The chain joins TRBV2 to TRBJ1-3; 7 bases match TRBD1. V shed 2 bases and J 0 bases; nucleotides not matched to a gene: 10. The CDR3 has 18 amino acids. Germline CDR1 reads SNHLY; CDR2 reads FYNNEI. This chain's CDR3 is CASSEYRDRAFSGNTIYF. In DNA, the CDR3 is TGTGCCAGCAGTGAATACCGGGACAGAGCTTTCTCTGGAAACACCATATATTTT.